The 22 T cell receptor beta chains below all came from one sample that was sequenced in a study of OX40 agonist ivuxolimab in advanced cancers. TCRdb keeps only in-frame clones here, not all; method: immunoSEQ multiplex PCR. In the table there are roughly 76,000 clones, more than 85% of which are singletons. The sample consisted of CD4+ or CD8+ T cells sorted from blood, taken in a trial of the OX40 agonist ivuxolimab. The receptors derive from an adult with an advanced solid tumor such as melanoma, head and neck, liver or kidney cancer.

This rearrangement joins TRBV5-1 to TRBJ2-1, with 9 bases fitting TRBD2. J was trimmed by 6 bases and V by 1 base; bases with no gene match: 5. Germline lookup yields CDR1 SGHRS and CDR2 YFSETQ. The CDR3 is 15 residues long. This CDR3 reads CASSLRLADPNEQFF. The CDR3 bases are TGCGCCAGCAGCTTGAGACTAGCGGACCCCAATGAGCAGTTCTTC.

V gene TRBV7-2 combines with J gene TRBJ2-1; TRBD2 aligns across 15 bases. Germline V CDR1 and CDR2: SGHTA, FQGNSA. There are 17 residues in the CDR3. The junction had 9 bases not matched to a gene; V was cut back by 5 bases and J by 7 bases. In DNA, the CDR3 is TGTGCCAGCAGCCCCCCGGGACTAGCGGGGGGCCCTAATGAGCAGTTCTTC. Its protein is CASSPPGLAGGPNEQFF.

This rearrangement joins TRBV7-8 to TRBJ2-2; possibly TRBD1 for D (6 bases). The CDR3 extends over 16 amino acids. V was pared by 3 bases and J by 1 base, with 12 bases between. Germline assignment: CDR1 SGHVS and CDR2 FQNEAQ. The CDR3 sequence is CASSFGADRNTGELFF. The CDR3 nucleotides are TGTGCCAGCAGCTTCGGTGCGGACAGGAACACCGGGGAGCTGTTTTTT.

This clone was picked up a small number of times. J is TRBJ1-2 and V is TRBV11-2; 7 bases align to TRBD1. The germline V gene has CDR1 SGHAT and CDR2 FQNNGV. The length of the CDR3 is 13 residues. V dropped 0 bases and J dropped 13; count of bases not matched to a gene: 8. The CDR3 nucleotides are TGTGCCAGCAGCTTAGATCGGACAGGCCTCCCCACCTTC. Its protein product is CASSLDRTGLPTF.

This clone turned up a few times. This chain links TRBV5-4 with TRBJ1-3, with D hard to call. Trimming removed 4 bases from V and 0 bases from J, with 17 bases in between. CDR3 length equals 17 residues. The germline CDR1 and CDR2 sequences are SGHNT and YYREEE (reference sequence). Here the CDR3 reads CASSLGTYSSSGNTIYF. The CDR3 nucleotides read TGTGCCAGCAGCCTCGGAACCTACTCGAGCTCTGGAAACACCATATATTTT.

J is TRBJ2-2 and V is TRBV4-2, with 10 bases identical to TRBD2. Germline-derived CDR1 and CDR2 are LGHNA and YNFKEQ. V dropped 3 bases and J dropped 2; count of bases not matched to a gene: 6. This CDR3 comprises 17 residues. This chain's CDR3 is CASSHLAGDLNTGELFF. The DNA of the CDR3 is TGTGCCAGCAGCCATCTAGCGGGGGACCTAAACACCGGGGAGCTGTTTTTT.

This clone has only a few counts. The rearrangement links TRBV7-9 to TRBJ1-5; 9 bases map to TRBD1. Per the germline V gene, CDR1 is SEHNR and CDR2 is FQNEAQ (reference sequence). J was trimmed by 5 bases and V by 5 bases; bases with no gene match: 7. The CDR3 totals 15 residues. This chain's CDR3 is CASSATDRGYQPQHF. The CDR3 DNA reads TGTGCCAGCAGCGCCACAGACAGGGGGTATCAGCCCCAGCATTTT.

The chain has TRBV27 and TRBJ1-5, with D perhaps matching TRBD1 (6 bases). The CDR3 contains 14 residues. V lost 5 bases to trimming and J lost 6 bases, with 14 bases between them. The germline V gene encodes CDR1 MNHEY and CDR2 SMNVEV (reference sequence). The CDR3 DNA reads TGTGCCAGCAGTCCAGGGGCGAGTGCTCAGCCCCAGCATTTT. This sequence encodes CASSPGASAQPQHF.

The chain links TRBV19 to TRBJ2-2, with a possible D match to TRBD1 (5 bases). The CDR3 is 13 residues long. Germline CDR1 reads LNHDA; CDR2 reads SQIVND (reference sequence). The V end lost 3 bases, the J end lost 8 bases, and 10 bases lay between the germline ends. CDR3: CASSMMGQGELFF. The CDR3 region has the DNA TGTGCCAGTAGTATGATGGGGCAGGGGGAGCTGTTTTTT.

The chain combines TRBV2 with TRBJ2-5; D not certain. The germline gives CDR1 SNHLY, CDR2 FYNNEI. The CDR3 runs 11 residues. V was pared by 2 bases and J by 13 bases, with 11 bases between. CDR3 amino acids: CASSEYASTYF. In DNA form, the CDR3 reads TGTGCCAGCAGTGAATATGCGTCAACGTACTTC.

The chain carries TRBV5-1 and TRBJ1-1; D possibly corresponds to TRBD1 (5 bases). There are 17 residues in the CDR3. Between the trimmed V and J ends, which lost 0 bases and 0 bases, there was a span of 15 bases. The V gene's germline CDR1 is SGHRS and CDR2 YFSETQ. CDR3 protein: CASSLVGFRQMNTEAFF. CDR3 nucleotides: TGCGCCAGCAGCTTGGTGGGGTTTAGACAGATGAACACTGAAGCTTTCTTT.

This chain joins TRBV19 and TRBJ1-1, with a weak D call TRBD1 (6 bases). V lost 5 bases to trimming and J lost 0 bases, with 16 bases between them. Germline V gene lookup returns CDR1 LNHDA and CDR2 SQIVND (reference sequence). The CDR3 is made up of 16 amino acids. CDR3 region: CASSATGLPMNTEAFF. The CDR3 nucleotides read TGTGCCAGTAGTGCCACAGGGTTGCCCATGAACACTGAAGCTTTCTTT.

The V call is TRBV4-1, the J call TRBJ2-7; TRBD1 agrees at 10 bases. V lost 4 bases, J lost 2 bases, and 5 bases stayed unmatched. The CDR3 consists of 15 residues. Germline V CDR1 and CDR2: MGHRA, YSYEKL. CDR3 in amino acids: CASSLWDRGTYEQYF. The CDR3 region has the DNA TGCGCCAGCAGCCTGTGGGACAGGGGAACCTACGAGCAGTACTTC.

V and J are TRBV19 and TRBJ1-3; D not resolved. V was trimmed by 6 bases and J by 0 bases, leaving 9 bases between them. Germline assignment: CDR1 LNHDA and CDR2 SQIVND (reference sequence). The CDR3 length is 14 residues. The DNA for the CDR3 is TGTGCCAGTAGCTTTTTAAGCTCTGGAAACACCATATATTTT. Protein: CASSFLSSGNTIYF. The whole variable domain, filled in from reference TRBV19 and TRBJ1-3, reads DGGITQSPKYLFRKEGQNVTLSCEQNLNHDAMYWYRQDPGQGLRLIYYSQIVNDFQKGDIAEGYSVSREKKESFPLTVTSAQKNPTAFYLCASSFLSSGNTIYFGEGSWLTVV.

In its sample, this clone was seen once. The chain uses TRBV11-2 and TRBJ1-4, with no clear D. The CDR3 is 15 amino acids. V was shortened by 1 base and J by 6 bases, with 12 bases between the two germline ends. Germline V CDR1 and CDR2: SGHAT, FQNNGV. In DNA, the CDR3 is TGTGCCAGCAGCTTAGCATTCAGGAATCATGAAAAACTGTTTTTT. Translating gives CASSLAFRNHEKLFF.

This rearrangement joins TRBV5-4 to TRBJ1-6, with D perhaps matching TRBD1 (6 bases). Germline CDR1 is SGHNT and CDR2 is YYREEE (reference sequence). CDR3 length: 15 residues. Trimming stripped 5 bases from V and 5 bases from J, with 14 bases between. The CDR3, as DNA: TGTGCCAGCAGGCCGCCGGACAGTGATAATTCACCCCTCCACTTT. This encodes CASRPPDSDNSPLHF.

V gene TRBV7-2 combines with J gene TRBJ1-1; D unresolved. The germline V and J ends were trimmed by 2 bases and 5 bases, with 9 bases remaining between them. This CDR3 is built from 13 residues. The germline gives CDR1 SGHTA, CDR2 FQGNSA. The CDR3 sequence is CASSLQKKTEAFF. CDR3 bases: TGTGCCAGCAGCTTACAAAAGAAGACTGAAGCTTTCTTT.

The CDR3 protein is CASSRSDRGLFNPGANVLTF. CDR3 nucleotides: TGTGCCAGCAGCCGATCGGACAGGGGTTTATTTAATCCTGGGGCCAACGTCCTGACTTTC. The chain has TRBV28 and TRBJ2-6; TRBD1 agrees at 9 bases. Germline CDR1 and CDR2: MDHEN and SYDVKM. The CDR3 is 20 amino acids. The J segment lost 2 bases and the V segment lost 6 bases, leaving 17 bases of the junction unmatched.

V gene TRBV7-2 combines with J gene TRBJ1-1, with 9 nucleotides matching TRBD1. Germline lookup yields CDR1 SGHTA and CDR2 FQGNSA. With 4 bases clipped from V and 5 bases from J, the junction kept 8 bases outside the gene matches. The length of the CDR3 is 15 residues. The CDR3, as DNA: TGTGCCAGCAGCTACTACGGGACAGGGTTGACTGAAGCTTTCTTT. Its protein is CASSYYGTGLTEAFF.

The V gene is TRBV27, the J gene TRBJ1-1; no clear D. This CDR3 contains 11 residues. Trimming removed 9 bases at V and 7 bases at J, with 12 bases between. Germline assignment: CDR1 MNHEY and CDR2 SMNVEV (reference sequence). DNA of the CDR3: TGTGCCAGTTTTTCGAGGAATGAAGCTTTCTTT. This gives the protein CASFSRNEAFF.

V usage is TRBV28 and J usage is TRBJ2-5, with D tentatively TRBD2 (6 bases). The last part of the DNA fits TRBJ2-7 better; the J call may be wrong. CDR1 and CDR2 from the germline V gene are MDHEN and SYDVKM. The CDR3 is 15 residues long. The CDR3 sequence: CASSLRDLQTYEQYF. CDR3 bases: TGTGCCAGCAGTTTAAGGGACTTACAAACCTACGAGCAGTACTTC.

CDR3 sequence: CAISPAPTGNTEAFF. CDR3 DNA sequence: TGTGCCATCAGCCCGGCACCGACAGGGAACACTGAAGCTTTCTTT. The chain carries TRBV10-3 and TRBJ1-1; tentatively, D is TRBD1 (6 bases). V was pared by 6 bases and J by 1 base, with 15 bases between. Germline V lookup: CDR1 ENHRY, CDR2 SYGVKD. The CDR3 consists of 15 residues.